The T cell receptor (beta chain) under discussion was sequenced for a study of shared clonotypes between healthy human individuals (dated by TCRdb to 2020 to 2021). Turning to the overall study: Three men and two women, aged 18 to 49 years, made up the cohort. Libraries were prepared and TCR repertoires were sequenced by different laboratories using diverse techniques, in order to increase sequencing depth and limit assay-specific biases. Between about 0.8 and 9 billion PBMCs per donor were obtained by leukapheresis. For each donor, three plates each were used for CD4 naive and CD4 memory, two plates were used for CD8 naive, and one plate was used for CD8 memory. To estimate repertoire size and how much clonotypes are shared between individuals, the study performed deep sequencing of blood TCR repertoires from a few healthy adults.

Concerning this clone: The antigen it binds to is not known. Qualities for individual bases were not recorded, and no much larger clone is one base off.

General findings and caveats noted by the study authors: Incomplete sequencing was indicated by rarefaction of sorted-subset datasets, despite the large sequencing depth. Pairwise subsampling indicated that sequencing depth was expected to affect the degree of clonotype sharing among donors. Naive subsets generally had larger estimated clonotype richness than memory subsets did. The genetic and exposure-history diversity represented was limited by the small number of donors. When several donors were compared, the shared fraction of clonotypes was roughly 4.8% for naive CD4, around 3.6% for naive CD8, more than 2% for memory CD4, and under 0.5% for memory CD8. Higher generation probabilities were observed for clonotypes shared by all four sorted-subset donors than for non-shared clonotypes. Sampling was restricted to blood, and TCR repertoires in tissue are likely to differ from TCR repertoires in blood.

Using the deep immunoSEQ assay, multiplex PCR amplified TCR CDR3 regions from genomic DNA. Extracted genomic DNA from each cell subset was distributed evenly across all wells of several immunoSEQ 96-well plates, and each plate was treated as a replicate. Each replicate PCR for sorted subsets received about 220 ng genomic DNA, equal to roughly 30,000 T cell genomes. Purified libraries were quantified with a Qubit 3.0 fluorometer, sized on a Bioanalyzer 2100, and re-quantified with the KAPA Library Quantification kit. Each immunoSEQ 96-well plate was sequenced on its own single-read 150-cycle Illumina NextSeq 550 flow cell. On the authors' methods: Because only junctional sequences without quality scores were contained in the immunoSEQ output, filtering matching that applied to full-length reads could not be performed. To assign V/J genes and CDR3, sequences were annotated using PyIR, a Python wrapper for IgBLAST v1.9, with IMGT germline references. Any read was removed if the V/J assignment was weak (E-value above 1e-6), the CDR3 was missing, or the read contained stop codons, out-of-frame junctions, or ambiguous translated residues. V3J clonotypes were defined as sequences sharing an identical inferred V gene, J gene, and CDR3 amino acid sequence. The percentage overlap between two repertoires was calculated by dividing the number of shared unique clonotypes by the size of the smaller repertoire. Richness of each repertoire was evaluated using RTK rarefaction, the Chao1 estimator, and Recon v2.1 estimates of unobserved clonotypes. For all TCRbeta clonotypes obtained by the gDNA method from a few donors, generation probabilities were computed with OLGA. What TCRdb holds here is the immuneACCESS table cut down to in-frame rearrangements. Part of the clones is not present; checked against another copy, under half of the missing clones reflect an unresolved V gene, and the others are unexplained. V and J calls and clone size come straight from that table; D and trimming were deduced from the DNA. Counted in this sample were roughly 2,000,000 clones; over 85% of them appeared once. The top ten hold approximately 1% of the sample.

Relative to germline, V is missing 3 bases and J is missing 5 bases, with 9 bases of the junction outside any gene match. From the germline V gene, CDR1 is SGDLS and CDR2 is YYNGEE. The CDR3, cysteine through phenylalanine, is 15 amino acids long. The read is trimmed to its CDR3 DNA, 45 bases read in frame from base 1. CD8 naive samples consisted of CD45RO-negative cells that were positively selected for CCR7, yielding a CD45RA+CCR7+ population without TemRA cells. The donors were healthy, HIV-negative adults who had no recently reported acute infections or vaccinations. Only Caucasian adults living in Nashville, Tennessee, USA were represented among the donors. Blood was collected by leukapheresis, and PBMCs were isolated by Ficoll-Histopaque density gradient centrifugation and then cryopreserved in liquid nitrogen vapor phase. Analytical flow cytometry was used to check the purity and quantity of every magnetically sorted T cell population. Each sorted fraction had its genomic DNA isolated and then quantified by UV absorbance on a Nanodrop 2000c.

Recombination linked TRBV9 to TRBJ2-7, and TRBD2 matches 9 of the central bases. The receptor was isolated from a young man in good health. Material: naive CD8+ T cells sorted from blood. The sample's cell subset or site label, decoded: CD45RA+CCR7+. The sequenced DNA is TGTGCCAGCAGCGATAGCGGGAGCGCGTTCCACGAGCAGTACTTC. The translation is CASSDSGSAFHEQYF.